The rows below give T cell receptor beta chains drawn from one sample of a study of OX40 agonist ivuxolimab in advanced cancers. Libraries were prepared by immunoSEQ multiplex PCR; TCRdb keeps only in-frame clonotypes and omits some of them. Of some 99,000 clones in the sample, roughly 94% were seen once. This specimen consisted of CD4+ or CD8+ T cells sorted from blood, obtained in a trial of the OX40 agonist ivuxolimab. The source is an adult with an advanced solid tumor such as melanoma, head and neck, liver or kidney cancer. Both conserved end residues are part of each CDR3. Fields, in order: D gene, V gene, clone size, J gene, CDR3 protein, CDR3 DNA. D genes are given only for firm matches. Clone size appears in some rows only: once, few, many, or a class for an expanded clone.

>-|TRBV19|-|TRBJ2-7
CASSYRGGEQYF
TGTGCCAGTAGTTATAGGGGGGGAGAGCAGTACTTC
>TRBD1|TRBV28|-|TRBJ1-1
CASSLVRAGGAEAFF
TGTGCCAGCAGTTTGGTTCGGGCAGGGGGCGCGGAGGCTTTCTTT
>TRBD1|TRBV5-4|-|TRBJ1-2
CASSWDRTYGYTF
TGTGCCAGCAGCTGGGACAGGACCTATGGCTACACCTTC
>-|TRBV2|-|TRBJ2-7
CASRESSPEQYF
TGTGCCAGCAGGGAATCGTCTCCCGAGCAGTACTTC
>-|TRBV28|-|TRBJ2-1
CASSLRPTHNEQFF
TGTGCCAGCAGTTTGCGGCCCACACACAATGAGCAGTTCTTC
>TRBD1|TRBV7-2|-|TRBJ2-5
CASSPRTGGETQYF
TGTGCCAGCAGCCCCCGGACAGGGGGGGAGACCCAGTACTTC
>TRBD1|TRBV19|once|TRBJ2-6
CASRNRGQGFTGANVLTF
TGTGCCAGTAGGAACCGGGGACAGGGGTTCACTGGGGCCAACGTCCTGACTTTC
>-|TRBV6-5|once|TRBJ1-2
CASRATNYGYTF
TGTGCCAGCAGGGCGACGAACTATGGCTACACCTTC
>-|TRBV7-2|once|TRBJ2-1
CASRAIRGPYNEQFF
TGTGCCAGCAGGGCTATCAGGGGCCCTTACAATGAGCAGTTCTTC
>-|TRBV7-2|-|TRBJ2-7
CASSPRTSSYEQYF
TGTGCCAGCAGCCCTCGGACTTCCTCCTACGAGCAGTACTTC
>TRBD2|TRBV6-6|-|TRBJ2-7
CASSRTSGGYEQYF
TGTGCCAGCAGCCGGACTAGCGGGGGCTACGAGCAGTACTTC
>-|TRBV27|once|TRBJ2-7
CASSPGTLYEQYF
TGTGCCAGCAGTCCCGGGACACTGTACGAGCAGTACTTC
>-|TRBV2|-|TRBJ1-1
CASSEGGTGNTEAFF
TGTGCCAGCAGTGAAGGGGGGACGGGGAACACTGAAGCTTTCTTT
>TRBD2|TRBV7-2|-|TRBJ2-1
CASSSTTSGGGEQFF
TGTGCCAGCAGCTCGACGACTAGCGGGGGCGGTGAGCAGTTCTTC
>TRBD2|TRBV7-3|-|TRBJ2-1
CASSLGLAGVYEQFF
TGTGCCAGCAGCTTAGGGCTAGCGGGAGTTTATGAGCAGTTCTTC
>-|TRBV9|once|TRBJ2-2
CASSVTGANTGELFF
TGTGCCAGCAGCGTAACGGGAGCGAACACCGGGGAGCTGTTTTTT
>-|TRBV11-3|-|TRBJ1-3
CASSPQSSGNTIYF
TGTGCCAGCAGCCCCCAGAGCTCTGGAAACACCATATATTTT
>-|TRBV5-4|-|TRBJ1-2
CASSPDRAGGYTF
TGTGCCAGCAGCCCTGACCGTGCCGGTGGCTACACCTTC
>TRBD1|TRBV2|-|TRBJ1-4
CASTRDSGEKLFF
TGTGCCAGCACCAGGGACAGTGGAGAAAAACTGTTTTTT
>TRBD2|TRBV9|-|TRBJ2-3
CASSVLTSGVSDTQYF
TGTGCCAGCAGCGTACTGACTAGCGGGGTGTCAGATACGCAGTATTTT
>-|TRBV6-5|-|TRBJ2-7
CASSLRDGPYEQYF
TGTGCCAGCAGCCTTAGGGACGGACCTTACGAGCAGTACTTC
>-|TRBV5-1|-|TRBJ2-5
CASSLDTPPGETQYF
TGCGCCAGCAGCTTGGATACCCCCCCGGGAGAGACCCAGTACTTC
>-|TRBV25-1|once|TRBJ2-2
CASIGLTNTGELFF
TGTGCCAGCATCGGACTTACTAACACCGGGGAGCTGTTTTTT
>-|TRBV5-6|-|TRBJ2-1
CASSRRTGSSYNEQFF
TGTGCCAGCAGCCGAAGAACAGGGAGCTCCTACAATGAGCAGTTCTTC
>-|TRBV6-5|-|TRBJ1-5
CASSSHYSNQPQHF
TGTGCCAGCAGTTCCCACTATAGCAATCAGCCCCAGCATTTT
>-|TRBV5-1|-|TRBJ2-7
CASTPTATDYEQYF
TGCGCCAGCACCCCCACAGCCACAGATTACGAGCAGTACTTC
>-|TRBV6-1|-|TRBJ1-2
CASSVEGNYGYTF
TGTGCCAGCAGTGTGGAGGGGAACTATGGCTACACCTTC
>-|TRBV5-1|-|TRBJ2-1
CASSFDTSSYNEQFF
TGCGCCAGCAGCTTTGACACGAGCTCCTACAATGAGCAGTTCTTC
>-|TRBV5-6|-|TRBJ1-2
CASSRQDHGYTF
TGTGCCAGCAGCCGACAGGACCATGGCTACACCTTC
>TRBD1|TRBV11-1|once|TRBJ2-7
CASSSRFTGGLTYEQYF
TGTGCCAGCAGCTCAAGGTTTACAGGGGGGTTGACCTACGAGCAGTACTTC
>-|TRBV5-1|-|TRBJ2-2
CASSLTIPGTGELFF
TGCGCCAGCAGCTTGACCATTCCAGGCACCGGGGAGCTGTTTTTT
>TRBD2|TRBV4-1|-|TRBJ2-3
CASSQIGGTQYF
TGCGCCAGCAGCCAAATCGGGGGGACGCAGTATTTT
>-|TRBV2|-|TRBJ2-4
CASNPGIAKNIQYF
TGTGCCAGCAACCCGGGGATAGCCAAAAACATTCAGTACTTC
>-|TRBV28|-|TRBJ2-7
CASSLPGAYEQYF
TGTGCCAGCAGTTTGCCCGGGGCCTACGAGCAGTACTTC
>-|TRBV5-1|-|TRBJ2-1
CASSLEGTSYNEQFF
TGCGCCAGCAGCTTGGAAGGGACTTCCTACAATGAGCAGTTCTTC
>-|TRBV27|-|TRBJ1-2
CASTRGGGAFGYTF
TGTGCCAGCACCCGTGGAGGCGGGGCTTTTGGCTACACCTTC
>-|TRBV11-3|-|TRBJ2-1
CASSLGTPDNEQFF
TGTGCCAGCAGCCTCGGGACTCCGGACAATGAGCAGTTCTTC
>TRBD1|TRBV7-6|once|TRBJ1-5
CASSYNRGKNNQPQHF
TGTGCCAGCAGCTATAACAGGGGGAAGAACAATCAGCCCCAGCATTTT
>-|TRBV28|-|TRBJ1-3
CASTRVSGNTIYF
TGTGCCAGCACCCGGGTCTCTGGAAACACCATATATTTT
>-|TRBV10-3|-|TRBJ2-3
CAISGGLSTDTQYF
TGTGCCATCAGCGGGGGGCTGAGCACAGATACGCAGTATTTT
>-|TRBV6-5|-|TRBJ1-3
CASRLYSGNTIYF
TGTGCCAGCAGGCTTTACTCTGGAAACACCATATATTTT
>TRBD1|TRBV4-3|once|TRBJ1-2
CASSLELQGARAYGYTF
TGCGCCAGCAGCCTCGAGCTACAGGGGGCGCGGGCCTATGGCTACACCTTC
>TRBD1|TRBV5-1|-|TRBJ1-4
CASSWGQSSTNEKLFF
TGCGCCAGCAGCTGGGGACAGAGCTCAACTAATGAAAAACTGTTTTTT
>-|TRBV7-7|-|TRBJ2-3
CASSLGLINTDTQYF
TGTGCTAGCAGCTTAGGCCTCATAAACACAGATACGCAGTATTTT
>-|TRBV7-3|-|TRBJ2-7
CAGLASVCYEQYF
TGTGCCGGACTGGCCTCTGTTTGCTACGAGCAGTACTTC
>TRBD1|TRBV10-3|few|TRBJ1-2
CAISEDRASADYGYTF
TGTGCCATCAGTGAAGACAGGGCATCGGCGGACTATGGCTACACCTTC
>TRBD2|TRBV6-6|-|TRBJ2-1
CASGPGSGTGEQFF
TGTGCCAGCGGCCCGGGTAGCGGGACGGGTGAGCAGTTCTTC
>TRBD1|TRBV11-2|-|TRBJ2-7
CASSLVDRGDEQYF
TGTGCCAGCAGCTTAGTCGACAGGGGAGACGAGCAGTACTTC
>-|TRBV18|-|TRBJ1-5
CASSQPNPRGQPQHF
TGTGCCAGCTCACAACCCAACCCACGGGGTCAGCCCCAGCATTTT
>TRBD2|TRBV7-2|-|TRBJ2-3
CASSWGLARTDTQYF
TGTGCCAGCAGCTGGGGACTAGCGCGGACAGATACGCAGTATTTT
>TRBD2|TRBV5-1|-|TRBJ2-1
CASSFSGSSVYNEQFF
TGCGCCAGCAGCTTCAGCGGGAGTTCGGTTTACAATGAGCAGTTCTTC
>TRBD1|TRBV28|once|TRBJ1-3
CASRVPGTASGNTIYF
TGTGCCAGCAGGGTCCCCGGGACAGCCTCTGGAAACACCATATATTTT
>-|TRBV11-2|-|TRBJ2-5
CASSLVTSGSQKTQYF
TGTGCCAGCAGCTTAGTCACGAGTGGCAGCCAGAAGACCCAGTACTTC
>TRBD1|TRBV7-8|-|TRBJ2-2
CASNSDRGHNGELFF
TGTGCCAGCAACTCGGACAGGGGGCATAACGGGGAGCTGTTTTTT
>TRBD1|TRBV11-2|-|TRBJ1-1
CASSLDLGQPSEAFF
TGTGCCAGCAGCTTAGATCTGGGACAGCCATCTGAAGCTTTCTTT
>-|TRBV6-5|-|TRBJ1-4
CASRNGPATNEKLFF
TGTGCCAGCAGAAACGGGCCCGCAACTAATGAAAAACTGTTTTTT
>-|TRBV4-1|once|TRBJ1-1
CASSQVKVMGSKVIAEAFF
TGCGCCAGCAGCCAAGTCAAGGTCATGGGTAGCAAGGTGATTGCTGAAGCTTTCTTT